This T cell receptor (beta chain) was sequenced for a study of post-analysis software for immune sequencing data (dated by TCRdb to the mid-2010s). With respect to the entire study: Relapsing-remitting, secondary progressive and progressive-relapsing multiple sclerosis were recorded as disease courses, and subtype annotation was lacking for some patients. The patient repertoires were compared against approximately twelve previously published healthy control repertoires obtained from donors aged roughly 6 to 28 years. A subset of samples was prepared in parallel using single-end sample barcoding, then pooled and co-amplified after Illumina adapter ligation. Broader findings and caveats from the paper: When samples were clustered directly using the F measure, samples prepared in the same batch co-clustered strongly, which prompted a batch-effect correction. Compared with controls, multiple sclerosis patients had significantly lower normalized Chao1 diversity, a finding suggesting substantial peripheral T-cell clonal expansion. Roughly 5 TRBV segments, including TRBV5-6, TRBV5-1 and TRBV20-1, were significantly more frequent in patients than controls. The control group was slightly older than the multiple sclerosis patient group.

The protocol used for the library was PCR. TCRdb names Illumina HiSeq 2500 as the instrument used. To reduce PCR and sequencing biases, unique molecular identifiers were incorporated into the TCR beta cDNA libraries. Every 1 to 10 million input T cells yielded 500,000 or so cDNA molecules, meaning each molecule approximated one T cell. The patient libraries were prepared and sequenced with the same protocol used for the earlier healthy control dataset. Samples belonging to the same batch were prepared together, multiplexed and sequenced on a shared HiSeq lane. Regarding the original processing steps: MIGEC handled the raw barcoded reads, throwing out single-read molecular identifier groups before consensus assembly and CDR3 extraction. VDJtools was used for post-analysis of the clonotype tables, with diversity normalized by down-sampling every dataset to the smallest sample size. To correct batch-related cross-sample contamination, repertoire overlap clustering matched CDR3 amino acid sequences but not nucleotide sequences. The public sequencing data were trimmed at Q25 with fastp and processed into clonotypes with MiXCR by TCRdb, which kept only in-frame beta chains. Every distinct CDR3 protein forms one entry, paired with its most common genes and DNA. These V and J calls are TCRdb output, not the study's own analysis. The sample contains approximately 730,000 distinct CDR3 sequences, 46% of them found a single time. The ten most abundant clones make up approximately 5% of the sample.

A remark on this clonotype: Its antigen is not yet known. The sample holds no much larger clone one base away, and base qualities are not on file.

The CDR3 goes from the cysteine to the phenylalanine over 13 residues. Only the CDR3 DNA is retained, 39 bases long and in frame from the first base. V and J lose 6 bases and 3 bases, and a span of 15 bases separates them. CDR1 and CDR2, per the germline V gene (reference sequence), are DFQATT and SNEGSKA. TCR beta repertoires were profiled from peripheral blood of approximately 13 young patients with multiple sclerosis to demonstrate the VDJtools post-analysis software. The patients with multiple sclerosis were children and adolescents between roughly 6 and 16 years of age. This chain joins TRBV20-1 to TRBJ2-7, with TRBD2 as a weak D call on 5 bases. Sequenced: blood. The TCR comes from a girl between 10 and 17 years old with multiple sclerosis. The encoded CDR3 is CSAIPDLVYEQYF. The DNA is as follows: TGCAGTGCAATTCCGGACTTGGTCTACGAGCAGTACTTC.